Listed here is a single T cell receptor (beta chain). Its specificity is unknown. The data stem from a study of vaccination and CD4 T cells after COVID-19. Study-level information: Convalescents were six males and four females, two of them Hispanic. Overlapping spike peptides served as the stimulus for the cells. These peptides came from SARS-CoV-2 and from the common cold coronaviruses HCoV-NL63, HCoV-OC43 and HCoV-229E.

Treatment defined: approximately 11-day PBMC culture with coronavirus spike peptide pools or control peptides (ViraFEST assay). Two million PBMCs went into each well for culture with approximately 9.8 IU/ml IL-2 and 10 ug/ml peptide pools. Sequenced with the Oncomine TCR Beta short-read assay was DNA taken from cultured CD4+ T cells. The genomic DNA was obtained from cultured CD4+ T cells by extraction with the QIAamp micro DNA kit. TCRdb ran MiXCR on the PCR reads and lists one entry per CDR3 protein. The profile shows roughly 20,000 distinct CDR3 sequences, roughly 51% of them singletons. This receptor was identified in a human donor who had recovered from COVID-19. Sequenced sample: CD4+ T cells from blood, cultured in vitro.

In DNA form, the CDR3 reads TGTGCCAGCAGTTCCGCCACGGACAGAGTCGATTCACCCCTCCACTTT. Its translation is CASSSATDRVDSPLHF. The V gene is TRBV28, the J gene TRBJ1-6, with D possibly TRBD1 on 6 matching bases. This CDR3 spans 16 amino acids. Trimming took 4 bases from V and 8 from J, leaving 18 bases between them. Germline loops: CDR1 MDHEN, CDR2 SYDVKM.